This TCR beta chain was sequenced during a study of T-cell reconstitution after alpha-beta-depleted transplantation in children. Unique molecular identifiers were incorporated into the prepared TCRbeta library. A single record per CDR3 protein comes from TCRdb applying MiXCR to the PCR reads. The sample comprises around 400,000 distinct CDR3 sequences, under 13% of which are singletons, and 5% to 6.5% rests with the top ten. The TCR comes from a human donor who donated a stem cell graft to a child with acute myeloid leukemia. The material was PBMCs from the stem cell graft donor, obtained from the stem cell graft.

CDR3 amino acids: CASSPASSGRYEQYF. CDR3 in DNA: TGCGCCAGCAGCCCTGCGTCTAGCGGGAGGTACGAGCAGTACTTC. This chain connects TRBV4-3 to TRBJ2-7; 11 bases fit TRBD2. Unmatched junction bases numbered 6, after V lost 4 bases and J lost 4 bases. Germline V gives CDR1 LGHNA, CDR2 YSLEER. This CDR3 is 15 amino acids long.